This T cell receptor beta chain was observed in a study of shared clonotypes between healthy human individuals. General observations from the study: Non-shared clonotypes had lower generation probabilities than clonotypes shared by all four sorted-subset donors.

Researchers divided each subset's genomic DNA evenly across several immunoSEQ plates. Repertoires were generated with immunoSEQ multiplex PCR, while TCRdb's copy carries only in-frame clones and drops some. The table shows roughly 1,100,000 clones, with about 74% occurring only once. A word on this clone: Its antigen remains unknown. Other DNA sequences within the sample encode an identical CDR3.

The germline CDR1 and CDR2 sequences are KGHSH and LQKENI. V was cut by 2 bases and J by 5 bases, with 6 bases left in between. The CDR3 sequence is 13 residues long. J is TRBJ2-2 and V is TRBV18, with D perhaps assigned TRBD1 or TRBD2 (5 bases each). Sequenced: memory CD4+ T cells sorted from blood. Subset specified: CD45RA-negative fraction. The source of this sequence is a man between 18 and 29 years old in good health. As DNA, the CDR3 is TGTGCCAGCTCACCAGGGACGACCGGGGAGCTGTTTTTT. This codes for CASSPGTTGELFF.